These T cell receptor beta chains were read from a single sample in a study of T cell responses to AZD1222 COVID-19 vaccine. Method: immunoSEQ multiplex PCR; TCRdb's copy keeps in-frame clones and lacks some. This sample has 150,000 or so clones; around nine tenths occur once, and the top ten carry around 18%. The input for sequencing was peripheral blood, taken on day 0 of AZD1222 vaccination. Every receptor here comes from an adult in good health. CDR3s include the opening cysteine and the closing phenylalanine or tryptophan. The order of the fields is clone size, J gene, V gene, D gene, CDR3 protein, CDR3 DNA. D genes are given only for firm matches. The size entry is marked missing in some rows and otherwise reads once, few, many or a size class.

clone_size: -; j_call: TRBJ2-7; v_call: TRBV5-1; d_call: -; cdr3_aa: CASSLTRRQDEQYF; cdr3_nt: TGCGCCAGCAGCCTCACGCGACGACAGGACGAGCAGTACTTC
clone_size: -; j_call: TRBJ1-5; v_call: TRBV12-5; d_call: TRBD1; cdr3_aa: CASGSQSPQGAGGAYQPQHF; cdr3_nt: TGTGCTAGTGGTTCCCAGAGCCCCCAAGGGGCAGGGGGCGCATATCAGCCCCAGCATTTT
clone_size: many; j_call: TRBJ1-5; v_call: TRBV2; d_call: -; cdr3_aa: CASDQGNQPQHF; cdr3_nt: TGTGCCAGCGACCAGGGGAATCAGCCCCAGCATTTT
clone_size: -; j_call: TRBJ1-4; v_call: TRBV5-5; d_call: TRBD1; cdr3_aa: CASSRTGWGTNEKLFF; cdr3_nt: TGTGCCAGCAGCCGGACAGGGTGGGGAACTAATGAAAAACTGTTTTTT
clone_size: -; j_call: TRBJ1-1; v_call: TRBV7-9; d_call: -; cdr3_aa: CASSLALQGPNTEAFF; cdr3_nt: TGTGCCAGCAGCTTAGCGCTACAGGGACCGAACACTGAAGCTTTCTTT
clone_size: -; j_call: TRBJ1-2; v_call: TRBV24-1; d_call: -; cdr3_aa: CATSDFGRSGSYTF; cdr3_nt: TGTGCCACCAGTGATTTCGGCAGGAGTGGAAGCTACACCTTC
clone_size: once; j_call: TRBJ1-5; v_call: TRBV6-1; d_call: TRBD1; cdr3_aa: CASSEVPTGVQHF; cdr3_nt: TGTGCCAGCAGTGAAGTACCGACAGGGGTCCAGCATTTT
clone_size: -; j_call: TRBJ1-1; v_call: TRBV7-3; d_call: TRBD1; cdr3_aa: CASSTQGGLNTEAFF; cdr3_nt: TGTGCCAGCAGCACACAGGGGGGCCTGAACACTGAAGCTTTCTTT
clone_size: once; j_call: TRBJ2-5; v_call: TRBV15; d_call: -; cdr3_aa: CATSRALGTLQETQYF; cdr3_nt: TGTGCCACCAGCAGAGCCCTGGGGACACTTCAAGAGACCCAGTACTTC
clone_size: many; j_call: TRBJ1-2; v_call: TRBV7-9; d_call: -; cdr3_aa: CASKTARGAYGYTF; cdr3_nt: TGTGCCAGCAAAACAGCTAGGGGGGCTTATGGCTACACCTTC
clone_size: once; j_call: TRBJ1-1; v_call: TRBV9; d_call: TRBD1; cdr3_aa: CASSVVTGTAGEAFF; cdr3_nt: TGTGCCAGCAGCGTAGTAACCGGGACAGCTGGGGAAGCTTTCTTT
clone_size: -; j_call: TRBJ1-1; v_call: TRBV28; d_call: -; cdr3_aa: CASSFKFTEAFF; cdr3_nt: TGTGCCAGCAGTTTCAAATTCACTGAAGCTTTCTTT
clone_size: -; j_call: TRBJ1-4; v_call: TRBV2; d_call: -; cdr3_aa: CASSKDSATNEKLFF; cdr3_nt: TGTGCCAGCAGTAAAGACAGCGCAACTAATGAAAAACTGTTTTTT
clone_size: -; j_call: TRBJ2-3; v_call: TRBV2; d_call: TRBD2; cdr3_aa: CASKAAGVKTDTQYF; cdr3_nt: TGTGCCAGCAAGGCGGCGGGAGTGAAGACAGATACGCAGTATTTT
clone_size: -; j_call: TRBJ1-5; v_call: TRBV6-6; d_call: -; cdr3_aa: CASSYSSQGNQPQHF; cdr3_nt: TGTGCCAGCAGTTACTCGTCCCAGGGGAATCAGCCCCAGCATTTT
clone_size: -; j_call: TRBJ1-5; v_call: TRBV30; d_call: TRBD1; cdr3_aa: CAWSEDRGYQPQHF; cdr3_nt: TGTGCCTGGAGCGAAGACAGGGGGTATCAGCCCCAGCATTTT
clone_size: -; j_call: TRBJ2-7; v_call: TRBV2; d_call: TRBD1; cdr3_aa: CARAGTGGKGEYEQYF; cdr3_nt: TGTGCCAGAGCTGGGACAGGGGGTAAAGGAGAGTACGAGCAGTACTTC
clone_size: few; j_call: TRBJ1-2; v_call: TRBV5-5; d_call: TRBD1; cdr3_aa: CASSLSRDRVNYGYTF; cdr3_nt: TGTGCCAGCAGCTTAAGCCGGGACAGGGTTAACTATGGCTACACCTTC
clone_size: few; j_call: TRBJ1-2; v_call: TRBV10-2; d_call: TRBD1; cdr3_aa: CASTPGTANNYGYTF; cdr3_nt: TGCGCCAGCACCCCCGGGACAGCAAATAACTATGGCTACACCTTC
clone_size: once; j_call: TRBJ2-2; v_call: TRBV7-2; d_call: TRBD1; cdr3_aa: CASSARDRGSGELFF; cdr3_nt: TGTGCCAGCAGCGCCCGGGACAGGGGGTCCGGGGAGCTGTTTTTT
clone_size: -; j_call: TRBJ2-5; v_call: TRBV7-2; d_call: TRBD1; cdr3_aa: CASSKTGPETQYF; cdr3_nt: TGTGCCAGCAGCAAGACAGGGCCAGAGACCCAGTACTTC